Listed below are T cell receptor beta chains from one sample, sequenced in a study of cytomegalovirus exposure and HLA in healthy donors. Some clones are missing from TCRdb's copy, which holds only in-frame ones; the method was immunoSEQ multiplex PCR. This sample yields about 140,000 clones, of which 55% to 80% are seen a single time; 1.3% belongs to the top ten. The specimen sequenced was PBMCs. These receptors all stem from a woman aged 40-49 years in good health and CMV-seronegative. The CDR3 runs from the conserved cysteine through the conserved F or W. D genes are given only for firm matches. Clone size is stated in some rows and not others, as once, few, many or a class when expanded.

clone_size: .
d_call: .
v_call: TRBV27
j_call: TRBJ1-2
cdr3_nt: TGTGCCAGCAGTAGTCTCGACAGTAACTATGGCTACACCTTC
cdr3_aa: CASSSLDSNYGYTF

clone_size: few
d_call: TRBD1
v_call: TRBV7-9
j_call: TRBJ1-1
cdr3_nt: TGTGCCAGCAGCTCGCCTGGGACAGGGAAAGACACTGAAGCTTTCTTT
cdr3_aa: CASSSPGTGKDTEAFF

clone_size: once
d_call: .
v_call: TRBV7-3
j_call: TRBJ2-2
cdr3_nt: TGTGCCAGCAGCAAAGACAGGAACACCGGGGAGCTGTTTTTT
cdr3_aa: CASSKDRNTGELFF

clone_size: .
d_call: .
v_call: TRBV5-4
j_call: TRBJ1-4
cdr3_nt: TGTGCCAGCAGCCCTGGGGGAGCGGGGTCAACTAATGAAAAACTGTTTTTT
cdr3_aa: CASSPGGAGSTNEKLFF

clone_size: .
d_call: TRBD2
v_call: TRBV4-2
j_call: TRBJ2-1
cdr3_nt: TGTGCCAGCAGCCAAGACCTAGCGGGGTCCTACAATGAGCAGTTCTTC
cdr3_aa: CASSQDLAGSYNEQFF

clone_size: .
d_call: TRBD1
v_call: TRBV5-6
j_call: TRBJ1-6
cdr3_nt: TGTGCCAGCAGCTTGGACAGGGGAGGAAATTCACCCCTCCACTTT
cdr3_aa: CASSLDRGGNSPLHF

clone_size: few
d_call: TRBD1
v_call: TRBV5-1
j_call: TRBJ2-6
cdr3_nt: TGCGCCAGCCGCCCCGGGACAGGGGACTCTGGGGCCAACGTCCTGACTTTC
cdr3_aa: CASRPGTGDSGANVLTF

clone_size: few
d_call: .
v_call: TRBV4-1
j_call: TRBJ2-2
cdr3_nt: TGCGCCAGCAGCCAAGGTCGTTCGAACACCGGGGAGCTGTTTTTT
cdr3_aa: CASSQGRSNTGELFF

clone_size: .
d_call: TRBD1
v_call: TRBV18
j_call: TRBJ1-2
cdr3_nt: TGTGCCAGCCGACCCGGACAGGGGCGTCGGGGCTACACCTTC
cdr3_aa: CASRPGQGRRGYTF

clone_size: .
d_call: .
v_call: TRBV4-3
j_call: TRBJ2-6
cdr3_nt: TGCGCCAGCAGCCCCCTTGGGGCCAACGTCCTGACTTTC
cdr3_aa: CASSPLGANVLTF

clone_size: .
d_call: TRBD1
v_call: TRBV19
j_call: TRBJ1-5
cdr3_nt: TGTGCCAGTAGTAGGGGGGCCGGGACAGATCAGCCCCAGCATTTT
cdr3_aa: CASSRGAGTDQPQHF

clone_size: .
d_call: TRBD1
v_call: TRBV29-1
j_call: TRBJ1-2
cdr3_nt: TGCAGCGTTGAGTGGACAGGGTGGCATGGCTACACCTTC
cdr3_aa: CSVEWTGWHGYTF

clone_size: .
d_call: .
v_call: TRBV9
j_call: TRBJ2-2
cdr3_nt: TGTGCCAGCAGCGTAGGAGCCTCCTCCTACACCGGGGAGCTGTTTTTT
cdr3_aa: CASSVGASSYTGELFF

clone_size: few
d_call: .
v_call: TRBV6-1
j_call: TRBJ2-2
cdr3_nt: TGTGCCAGCAGGAACTTCGAGTCCGGGGAGCTGTTTTTT
cdr3_aa: CASRNFESGELFF

clone_size: .
d_call: .
v_call: TRBV7-3
j_call: TRBJ2-2
cdr3_nt: TGTGCCAGCAGCTTATCAGCGGCCAACACCGGGGAGCTGTTTTTT
cdr3_aa: CASSLSAANTGELFF

clone_size: .
d_call: .
v_call: TRBV4-3
j_call: TRBJ2-1
cdr3_nt: TGCGCCAGCAGCCAAGATTTGCAGGTCGAGCAGTTCTTC
cdr3_aa: CASSQDLQVEQFF

clone_size: .
d_call: .
v_call: TRBV10-3
j_call: TRBJ1-5
cdr3_nt: TGTGCCATCAGCCAGGACAGACTCAATCAGCCCCAGCATTTT
cdr3_aa: CAISQDRLNQPQHF

clone_size: .
d_call: .
v_call: TRBV7-9
j_call: TRBJ2-3
cdr3_nt: TGTGCCAGCAGCTCCTCGGGAGCAGATACGCAGTATTTT
cdr3_aa: CASSSSGADTQYF

clone_size: .
d_call: TRBD1
v_call: TRBV5-4
j_call: TRBJ1-5
cdr3_nt: TGTGCCAGCAGCCCCGGGACAGACCTTGGGCCCCAGCATTTT
cdr3_aa: CASSPGTDLGPQHF

clone_size: .
d_call: .
v_call: TRBV19
j_call: TRBJ1-1
cdr3_nt: TGTGCCAGTAGCCAGGGGAGATGGAACACTGAAGCTTTCTTT
cdr3_aa: CASSQGRWNTEAFF

clone_size: .
d_call: TRBD1
v_call: TRBV6-6
j_call: TRBJ1-5
cdr3_nt: TGTGCCAGCAGTCCCAGGGGGTCGGATCAGCCCCAGCATTTT
cdr3_aa: CASSPRGSDQPQHF

clone_size: once
d_call: .
v_call: TRBV11-2
j_call: TRBJ1-2
cdr3_nt: TGTGCCAGCAGCGGTCCCCAGGATGGCTACACCTTC
cdr3_aa: CASSGPQDGYTF

clone_size: .
d_call: .
v_call: TRBV5-5
j_call: TRBJ2-5
cdr3_nt: TGTGCCAGCAGCTCCTCACAGGGGAGGGAGACCCAGTACTTC
cdr3_aa: CASSSSQGRETQYF

clone_size: few
d_call: TRBD1
v_call: TRBV6-6
j_call: TRBJ1-4
cdr3_nt: TGTGCCAGCAGTTACTCGGGCAGGGGGAACGAAAAACTGTTTTTT
cdr3_aa: CASSYSGRGNEKLFF

clone_size: .
d_call: TRBD1
v_call: TRBV27
j_call: TRBJ2-6
cdr3_nt: TGTGCCAGCAGGACAGGGAACTCTGGGGCCAACGTCCTGACTTTC
cdr3_aa: CASRTGNSGANVLTF

clone_size: once
d_call: .
v_call: TRBV9
j_call: TRBJ2-5
cdr3_nt: TGTGCCGGCAGCGTAGGGGGGGGCCAATTAGAGACCCAGTACTTC
cdr3_aa: CAGSVGGGQLETQYF

clone_size: .
d_call: .
v_call: TRBV27
j_call: TRBJ1-2
cdr3_nt: TGTGCCAGCAGCCCTGGGAGGGCCTATGGCTACACCTTC
cdr3_aa: CASSPGRAYGYTF

clone_size: .
d_call: .
v_call: TRBV5-1
j_call: TRBJ2-7
cdr3_nt: TGCGCCAGCAGCCCTGAACCCGGGTTACGGTACGAGCAGTACTTC
cdr3_aa: CASSPEPGLRYEQYF

clone_size: .
d_call: .
v_call: TRBV5-1
j_call: TRBJ2-2
cdr3_nt: TGCGCCAGCAGCTTGGAGGACAGCGCCGGGGAGCTGTTTTTT
cdr3_aa: CASSLEDSAGELFF

clone_size: .
d_call: .
v_call: TRBV10-2
j_call: TRBJ2-1
cdr3_nt: TGCGCCAGCAGTGAGTCCGGTGAGCAGTTCTTC
cdr3_aa: CASSESGEQFF

clone_size: .
d_call: TRBD1
v_call: TRBV29-1
j_call: TRBJ1-2
cdr3_nt: TGCAGCGCCGAAGGGGACAGTAAAACTTATGGCTACACCTTC
cdr3_aa: CSAEGDSKTYGYTF

clone_size: .
d_call: .
v_call: TRBV29-1
j_call: TRBJ1-1
cdr3_nt: TGCAGCGTTACTAAATTGAACATTGAAGCTTTCTTT
cdr3_aa: CSVTKLNIEAFF

clone_size: .
d_call: .
v_call: TRBV5-1
j_call: TRBJ2-1
cdr3_nt: TGCGCCAGCAGCTTGGCCCCCCTCGGTGTCTCCTACAATGAGCAGTTCTTC
cdr3_aa: CASSLAPLGVSYNEQFF

clone_size: .
d_call: .
v_call: TRBV28
j_call: TRBJ1-2
cdr3_nt: TGTGCCAGTTCAACAGGGTCTGGCTATGGCTACACCTTC
cdr3_aa: CASSTGSGYGYTF

clone_size: .
d_call: .
v_call: TRBV5-4
j_call: TRBJ1-1
cdr3_nt: TGTGCCAGCAGCTTGGCAAGTGCATCCGGGGGGACTGAAGCTTTCTTT
cdr3_aa: CASSLASASGGTEAFF

clone_size: .
d_call: TRBD1
v_call: TRBV28
j_call: TRBJ1-2
cdr3_nt: TGTGCCAGCAGTCCCACAGGGGGCGGCTATGGCTACACCTTC
cdr3_aa: CASSPTGGGYGYTF

clone_size: .
d_call: .
v_call: TRBV10-3
j_call: TRBJ2-1
cdr3_nt: TGTGCCATCAAACAATCAACAGGGAACTCCTACAATGAGCAGTTCTTC
cdr3_aa: CAIKQSTGNSYNEQFF

clone_size: .
d_call: TRBD1
v_call: TRBV6-4
j_call: TRBJ1-2
cdr3_nt: TGTGCCAGCAGTGACATGGACAGGGCCCTGGCATTC
cdr3_aa: CASSDMDRALAF

clone_size: .
d_call: .
v_call: TRBV5-5
j_call: TRBJ1-1
cdr3_nt: TGTGCCAGCAGCTTCCCCAGGGCCACTGAAGCTTTCTTT
cdr3_aa: CASSFPRATEAFF

clone_size: .
d_call: TRBD1
v_call: TRBV5-1
j_call: TRBJ1-3
cdr3_nt: TGCGCCAGCAGCTTGGACGTTCAGGGGGCGAGGACCATATATTTT
cdr3_aa: CASSLDVQGARTIYF

clone_size: few
d_call: .
v_call: TRBV7-8
j_call: TRBJ2-3
cdr3_nt: TGTGCCAGCAGCTTAGGTAGGGGATCAGATACGCAGTATTTT
cdr3_aa: CASSLGRGSDTQYF

clone_size: .
d_call: .
v_call: TRBV7-9
j_call: TRBJ2-5
cdr3_nt: TGTGCCAGCAGCTTAAGGCGGGCCTACGGAACCGAACGGGAGACCCAGTACTTC
cdr3_aa: CASSLRRAYGTERETQYF

clone_size: .
d_call: TRBD1
v_call: TRBV19
j_call: TRBJ1-4
cdr3_nt: TGTGCCAGTAGTATTTCAACAGGGGAGGAAAAACTGTTTTTT
cdr3_aa: CASSISTGEEKLFF

clone_size: .
d_call: TRBD1
v_call: TRBV6-1
j_call: TRBJ1-5
cdr3_nt: TGTGCCAGCAGTGACAGGGGGCGACGAGGTCAGCCCCAGCATTTT
cdr3_aa: CASSDRGRRGQPQHF

clone_size: .
d_call: .
v_call: TRBV7-3
j_call: TRBJ1-1
cdr3_nt: TGTGCCAGCAGCTCCCACGGCACTGAAGCTTTCTTT
cdr3_aa: CASSSHGTEAFF

clone_size: .
d_call: .
v_call: TRBV29-1
j_call: TRBJ1-2
cdr3_nt: TGCAGCGTTGAAGTGGCCATCCGAAACTATGGCTACACCTTC
cdr3_aa: CSVEVAIRNYGYTF

clone_size: few
d_call: TRBD2
v_call: TRBV11-1
j_call: TRBJ2-1
cdr3_nt: TGTGCCAGCAGCTTAGAAGCTAGCGGGGGGGCCTACAATGAGCAGTTCTTC
cdr3_aa: CASSLEASGGAYNEQFF

clone_size: .
d_call: TRBD2
v_call: TRBV10-3
j_call: TRBJ2-7
cdr3_nt: TGTGCCATCAGGCCCGACATCCCCACGTCCCGACTAGCGGGGGATGCGTACGAGCAGTACTTC
cdr3_aa: CAIRPDIPTSRLAGDAYEQYF

clone_size: .
d_call: TRBD2
v_call: TRBV7-3
j_call: TRBJ2-7
cdr3_nt: TGTGCCAGCAGCCCGCGGACATTAGCGGGGGGCTACGAGCAGTACTTC
cdr3_aa: CASSPRTLAGGYEQYF

clone_size: .
d_call: .
v_call: TRBV4-1
j_call: TRBJ2-3
cdr3_nt: TGCGCCAGCAGCCAAGTCTTCGGAGGAGCCCTTCGCTCAGATACGCAGTATTTT
cdr3_aa: CASSQVFGGALRSDTQYF

clone_size: .
d_call: TRBD1
v_call: TRBV19
j_call: TRBJ1-1
cdr3_nt: TGTGCCAGTAGCTCCGACAGGGAGGACACTGAAGCTTTCTTT
cdr3_aa: CASSSDREDTEAFF

clone_size: .
d_call: .
v_call: TRBV7-2
j_call: TRBJ1-2
cdr3_nt: TGTGCCAGCAGTTGGACATTCTACTATGGCTACACCTTC
cdr3_aa: CASSWTFYYGYTF

clone_size: .
d_call: .
v_call: TRBV5-6
j_call: TRBJ2-3
cdr3_nt: TGTGCCAGCAGCTTATGGACATCCAGCACAGATACGCAGTATTTT
cdr3_aa: CASSLWTSSTDTQYF

clone_size: .
d_call: TRBD1
v_call: TRBV7-8
j_call: TRBJ2-1
cdr3_nt: TGTGCCAGCAGCTCCCTCGAGGGGGCGACTTACAATGAGCAGTTCTTC
cdr3_aa: CASSSLEGATYNEQFF

clone_size: .
d_call: TRBD2
v_call: TRBV5-6
j_call: TRBJ2-5
cdr3_nt: TGTGCCAGCAGCCATATAGCGGGAGGAAACTCCCAAGAGACCCAGTACTTC
cdr3_aa: CASSHIAGGNSQETQYF

clone_size: .
d_call: TRBD1
v_call: TRBV15
j_call: TRBJ2-7
cdr3_nt: TGTGCCACCAGCAGACGACAGGGGACGGGTGAGCAGTACTTC
cdr3_aa: CATSRRQGTGEQYF

clone_size: .
d_call: TRBD2
v_call: TRBV5-6
j_call: TRBJ2-1
cdr3_nt: TGTGCCAGCAGGCGGGCGGGGGGCAAGAATGAGCAGTTCTTC
cdr3_aa: CASRRAGGKNEQFF

clone_size: few
d_call: .
v_call: TRBV5-4
j_call: TRBJ2-1
cdr3_nt: TGTGCCAGCAGCTTCGACCGGGCGGGGTACAATGAGCAGTTCTTC
cdr3_aa: CASSFDRAGYNEQFF